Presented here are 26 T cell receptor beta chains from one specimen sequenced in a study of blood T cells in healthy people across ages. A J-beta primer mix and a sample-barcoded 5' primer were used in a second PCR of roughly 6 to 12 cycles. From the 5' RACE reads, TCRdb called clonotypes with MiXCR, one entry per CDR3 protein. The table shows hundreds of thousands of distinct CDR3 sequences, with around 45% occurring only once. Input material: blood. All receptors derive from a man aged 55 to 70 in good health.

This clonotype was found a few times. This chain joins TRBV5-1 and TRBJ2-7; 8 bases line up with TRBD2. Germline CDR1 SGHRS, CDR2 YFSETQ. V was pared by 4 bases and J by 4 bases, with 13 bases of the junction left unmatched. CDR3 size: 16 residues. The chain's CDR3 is CASSIVSGASGYEQYF. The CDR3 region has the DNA TGCGCCAGCAGCATTGTTAGCGGGGCCTCGGGATACGAGCAGTACTTC.

CDR3 in DNA: TGTGCCAGCAGTTACACAGGTGACTCCTACGAGCAGTACTTC. Amino acids: CASSYTGDSYEQYF. The chain employs TRBV6-5 and TRBJ2-7; tentatively, D is TRBD1 (5 bases). The germline CDR1 and CDR2 sequences are MNHEY and SVGAGI. The ends were cut back, 2 bases at V and 0 bases at J, with 8 bases in the middle. This CDR3 has 14 residues.

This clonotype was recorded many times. The CDR3 here is CASSLDRVPQYF. In DNA, the CDR3 is TGTGCCAGCAGCTTAGATCGCGTGCCCCAGTACTTC. V and J are TRBV11-2 and TRBJ2-5, with no clear D. This CDR3 has 12 amino acids. In germline, CDR1 is SGHAT, CDR2 FQNNGV. Trimming pared 0 bases from V and 9 bases from J, leaving 8 bases between. The variable domain in full, with the rest retrieved from reference TRBV11-2 and TRBJ2-5, is EAGVAQSPRYKIIEKRQSVAFWCNPISGHATLYWYQQILGQGPKLLIQFQNNGVVDDSQLPKDRFSAERLKGVDSTLKIQPAKLEDSAVYLCASSLDRVPQYFGPGTRLLVL.

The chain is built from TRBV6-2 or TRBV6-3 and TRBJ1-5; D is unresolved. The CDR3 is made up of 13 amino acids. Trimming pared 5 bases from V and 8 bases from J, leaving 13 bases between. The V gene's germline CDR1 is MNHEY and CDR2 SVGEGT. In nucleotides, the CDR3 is TGTGCCAGCAGTAATTCGGTTCGGGAGCCCCAGCATTTT. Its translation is CASSNSVREPQHF.

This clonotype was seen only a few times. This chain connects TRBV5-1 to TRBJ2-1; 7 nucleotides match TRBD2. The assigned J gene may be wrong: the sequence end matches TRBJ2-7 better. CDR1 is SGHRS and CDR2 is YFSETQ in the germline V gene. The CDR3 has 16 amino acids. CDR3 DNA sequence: TGCGCCAGCAACCCTTCCGGGGGGAGCTCCTACAATGAGCAGTACTTC. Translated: CASNPSGGSSYNEQYF.

The DNA of the CDR3 is TGTGCCAGCAGGCCAAGACAGACAACCTACGAGCAGTACTTC. Translated, it gives CASRPRQTTYEQYF. The V gene is TRBV12-3 or TRBV12-4, the J gene TRBJ2-7; a weak D match, TRBD1 (5 bases). Trimming cost V 6 bases and J 2 bases, with 14 bases left between them. The CDR3 consists of 14 residues.

The CDR3 DNA follows: TGTGCCAGCAGTTACCGACAGGGATCCGGCTACACCTTC. Its protein product is CASSYRQGSGYTF. The chain has TRBV6-5 and TRBJ1-2, with TRBD1 identical over 7 bases. Germline V gives CDR1 MNHEY, CDR2 SVGAGI. The V segment lost 2 bases and the J segment 8 bases; nucleotides outside the gene matches: 5. The CDR3 consists of 13 residues.

In DNA form, the CDR3 reads TGCGCCAGCAGCTCAGCCCCGGCTAGCACAGATACGCAGTATTTT. Translating it yields CASSSAPASTDTQYF. The V call is TRBV5-1, the J call TRBJ2-3; the D is unclear. Trimming pared 3 bases from V and 0 bases from J, leaving 11 bases between. In germline, CDR1 is SGHRS, CDR2 YFSETQ. The CDR3 loop spans 15 amino acids.

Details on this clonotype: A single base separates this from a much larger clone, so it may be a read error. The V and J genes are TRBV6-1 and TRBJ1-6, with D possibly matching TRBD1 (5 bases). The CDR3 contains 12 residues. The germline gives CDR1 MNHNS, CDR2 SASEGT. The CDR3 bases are TGTGCCACCCAGGGCGGTAATTCACTCCTCCACTTT. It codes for CATQGGNSLLHF.

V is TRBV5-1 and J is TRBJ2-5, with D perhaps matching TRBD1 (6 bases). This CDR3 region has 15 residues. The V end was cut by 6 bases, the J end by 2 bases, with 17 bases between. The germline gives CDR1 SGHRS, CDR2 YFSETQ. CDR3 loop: CASTLATGIQETQYF. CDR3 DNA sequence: TGCGCCAGCACGCTCGCGACAGGAATTCAAGAGACCCAGTACTTC. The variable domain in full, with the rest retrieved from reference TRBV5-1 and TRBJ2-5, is KAGVTQTPRYLIKTRGQQVTLSCSPISGHRSVSWYQQTPGQGLQFLFEYFSETQRNKGNFPGRFSGRQFSNSRSEMNVSTLELGDSALYLCASTLATGIQETQYFGPGTRLLVL.

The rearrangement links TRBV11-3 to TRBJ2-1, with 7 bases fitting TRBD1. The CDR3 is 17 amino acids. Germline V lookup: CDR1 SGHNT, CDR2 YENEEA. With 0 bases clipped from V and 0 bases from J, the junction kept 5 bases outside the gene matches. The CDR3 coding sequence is TGTGCCAGCAGCTTAGATGGGACAGTTGTCTCCTACAATGAGCAGTTCTTC. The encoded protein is CASSLDGTVVSYNEQFF.

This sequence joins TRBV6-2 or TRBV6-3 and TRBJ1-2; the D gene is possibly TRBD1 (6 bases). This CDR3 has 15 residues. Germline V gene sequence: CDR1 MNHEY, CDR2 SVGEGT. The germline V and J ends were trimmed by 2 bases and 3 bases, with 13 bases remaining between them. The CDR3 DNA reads TGTGCCAGCAGTTACGTCCGGACAGTAGACTATGGCTACACCTTC. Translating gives CASSYVRTVDYGYTF.

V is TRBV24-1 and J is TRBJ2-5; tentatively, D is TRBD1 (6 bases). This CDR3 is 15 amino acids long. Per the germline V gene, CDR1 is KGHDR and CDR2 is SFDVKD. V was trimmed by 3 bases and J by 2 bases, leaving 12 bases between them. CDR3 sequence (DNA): TGTGCCACCAGTGATGTAACAGGGTCTCAAGAGACCCAGTACTTC. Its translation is CATSDVTGSQETQYF.

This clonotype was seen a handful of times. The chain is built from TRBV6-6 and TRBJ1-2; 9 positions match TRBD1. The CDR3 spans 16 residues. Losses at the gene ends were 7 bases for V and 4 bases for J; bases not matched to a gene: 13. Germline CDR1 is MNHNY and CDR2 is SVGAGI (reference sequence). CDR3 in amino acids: CASNPLGTGPSYGYTF. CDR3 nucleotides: TGTGCCAGCAACCCCCTCGGGACAGGGCCGTCCTATGGCTACACCTTC.

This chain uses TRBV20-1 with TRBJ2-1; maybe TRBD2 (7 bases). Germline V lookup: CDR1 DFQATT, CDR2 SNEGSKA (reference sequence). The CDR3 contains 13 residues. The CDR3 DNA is TGCAGCCGCCGGGGGGCGTTGTACAATGAGCAGTTCTTC. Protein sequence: CSRRGALYNEQFF.

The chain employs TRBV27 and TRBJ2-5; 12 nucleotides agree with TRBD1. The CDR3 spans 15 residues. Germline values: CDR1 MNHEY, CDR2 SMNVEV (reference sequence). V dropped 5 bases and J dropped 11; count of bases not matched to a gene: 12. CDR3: CASSPSSGTGGRQYF. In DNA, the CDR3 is TGTGCCAGCAGTCCATCCTCCGGGACAGGGGGCAGGCAGTACTTC.

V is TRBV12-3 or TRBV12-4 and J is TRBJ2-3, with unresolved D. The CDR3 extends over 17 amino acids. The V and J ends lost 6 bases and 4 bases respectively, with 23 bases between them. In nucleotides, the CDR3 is TGTGCCAGCAGAATTAACGCCGGTGGAGTTTCACCAGATACGCAGTATTTT. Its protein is CASRINAGGVSPDTQYF.

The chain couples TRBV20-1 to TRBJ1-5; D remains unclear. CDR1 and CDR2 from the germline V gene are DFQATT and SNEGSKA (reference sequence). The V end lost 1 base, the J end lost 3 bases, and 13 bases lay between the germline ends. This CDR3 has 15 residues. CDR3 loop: CSARAQPGPNQPQHF. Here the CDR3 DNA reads TGCAGTGCTAGAGCACAGCCCGGGCCCAATCAGCCCCAGCATTTT.

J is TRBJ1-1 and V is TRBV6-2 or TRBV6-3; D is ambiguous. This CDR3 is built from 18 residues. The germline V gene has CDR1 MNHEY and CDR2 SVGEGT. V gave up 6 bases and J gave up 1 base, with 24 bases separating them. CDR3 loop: CASRLGVYGFGKNTEAFF. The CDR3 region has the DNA TGTGCCAGCAGGCTGGGAGTTTATGGATTTGGCAAGAACACTGAAGCTTTCTTT.

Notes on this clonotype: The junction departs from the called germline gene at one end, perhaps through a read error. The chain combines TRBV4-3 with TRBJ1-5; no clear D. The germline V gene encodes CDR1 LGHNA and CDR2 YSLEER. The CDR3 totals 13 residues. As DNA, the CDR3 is TGCGCCAGCAGTCCTACCACCCAGCAGCCCCTGCATTTT. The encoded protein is CASSPTTQQPLHF.

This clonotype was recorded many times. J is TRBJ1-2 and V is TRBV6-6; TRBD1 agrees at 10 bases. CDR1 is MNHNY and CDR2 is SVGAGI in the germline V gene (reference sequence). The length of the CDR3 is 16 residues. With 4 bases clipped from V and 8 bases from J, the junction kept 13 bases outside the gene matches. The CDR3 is CASSSGQGSPQGGYTF. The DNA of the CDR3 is TGTGCCAGCAGTTCGGGACAGGGGTCGCCCCAGGGAGGCTACACCTTC.

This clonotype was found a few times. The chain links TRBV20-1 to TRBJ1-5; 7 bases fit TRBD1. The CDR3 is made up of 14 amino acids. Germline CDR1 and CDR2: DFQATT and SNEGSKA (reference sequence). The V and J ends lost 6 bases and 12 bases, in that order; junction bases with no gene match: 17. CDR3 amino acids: CSAEGQDQYGLQHF. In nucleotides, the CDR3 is TGCAGTGCCGAAGGACAGGATCAATATGGGCTCCAGCATTTT.

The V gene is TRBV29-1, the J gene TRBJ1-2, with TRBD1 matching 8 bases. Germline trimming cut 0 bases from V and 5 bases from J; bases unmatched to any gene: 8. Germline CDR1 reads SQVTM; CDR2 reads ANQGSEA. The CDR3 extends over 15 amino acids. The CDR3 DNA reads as TGCAGCGTTGAAGACCCAGGGACAGGTTATTATGGCTACACCTTC. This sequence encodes CSVEDPGTGYYGYTF.

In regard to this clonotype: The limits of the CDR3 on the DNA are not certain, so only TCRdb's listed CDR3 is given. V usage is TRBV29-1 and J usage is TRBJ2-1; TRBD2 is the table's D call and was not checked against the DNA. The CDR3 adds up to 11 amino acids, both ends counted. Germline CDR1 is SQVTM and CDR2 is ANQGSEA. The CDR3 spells CSVGSGTSIFF.

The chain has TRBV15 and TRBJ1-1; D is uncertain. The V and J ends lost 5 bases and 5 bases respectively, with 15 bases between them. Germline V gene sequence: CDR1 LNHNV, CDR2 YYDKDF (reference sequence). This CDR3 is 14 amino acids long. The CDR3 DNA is TGTGCCACCAGCCCTCTTGGAGGGAATACTGAAGCTTTCTTT. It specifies CATSPLGGNTEAFF.

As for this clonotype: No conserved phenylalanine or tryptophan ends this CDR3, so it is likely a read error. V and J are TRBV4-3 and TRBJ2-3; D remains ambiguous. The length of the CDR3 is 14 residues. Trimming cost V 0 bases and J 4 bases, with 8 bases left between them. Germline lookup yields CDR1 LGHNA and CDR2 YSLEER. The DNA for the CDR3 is TGCGCCAGCAGCCAAGACACGGTCCCAGATACGCAGTATTAT. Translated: CASSQDTVPDTQYY.